This TCR beta chain was captured in a study of beta chain features in type 1 diabetes (dated by TCRdb to about 2018). Regarding the study in general: Mean age, gender distribution, total cell number and subset yield did not differ between patients and healthy donors. A total of just under 110,000,000 sorted cells were examined across all samples, and RNA yield correlated strongly with the number of cells per subset. In the study, TCRB repertoires of sorted circulating CD4+ T cell subsets from recently diagnosed type 1 diabetes patients were compared with those of matched healthy donors. Naive and central memory subsets were obtained from all 30 or so donors, but regulatory and stem cell-like memory subsets were isolated from only 8 patients and roughly eight healthy donors.

This clone was found a few times. Its antigen has not been determined. The input lacks base qualities; no much larger clone sits a single base away. From each donor, a single peripheral blood sample of 90 to 150 mL on average was drawn into heparinised tubes. Naive, central memory, regulatory and stem cell-like memory CD4+ T cells were sorted on a BD FACSAria II using a panel including CD45RO, CCR7, CD25, CD127, CD95 and CD27. Purity was above 95% for every sorted population. Right away, PBMCs were isolated by Lymphoprep density gradient centrifugation and were stained directly, with no culture step. So that batch effects would be minimized, each experiment stained and sorted samples in pairs, pairing one healthy donor with one patient. CDR1 SEHNR and CDR2 FQNEAQ were looked up in the germline V gene (reference sequence). The CDR3 runs 14 residues from the cysteine to the phenylalanine. Just CDR3 DNA is preserved here, 42 bases in frame from base 1. A distance of 14 bases separates the germline ends of V and J, which lose 5 bases and 4 bases respectively.

What the authors observed across the whole study: The naive, central memory and regulatory TCRB repertoires appeared to resemble one another more closely among patients than among healthy donors. In all four CD4+ subsets, TCRB CDR3 length was moderately but significantly shorter in type 1 diabetes patients. Because cDNA was sequenced instead of genomic DNA, highly expressing activated cells could be over-represented, though the groups showed no difference in activation or CD3 levels. HLA sub-analyses involved small numbers of individuals, so any influence of HLA type on TCRB rearrangement remained unresolved. PCR may preferentially amplify shorter templates, but because patient and control samples were amplified and corrected together, any resulting skew would affect both groups equally. At VDJ recombination sites, patients with type 1 diabetes made fewer insertions and deleted more nucleotides, a pattern implying thymic rearrangement abnormalities.

All of the isolated RNA was reverse transcribed with the High Capacity cDNA Reverse Transcription Kit, so expressed TCRB transcripts were sequenced. Naive, central memory and regulatory T cell samples underwent deep immunoSEQ sequencing, averaging around 3.9 million total reads per sample. Sorted cells were lysed in RLT buffer, and RNA was extracted using DNase-treated RNeasy Micro or Mini kits according to cell number. Each cell subset was processed separately to prevent cross-contamination, with patient and healthy donor samples processed together. The immunoSEQ multiplex PCR was used to amplify TCRB sequences from cDNA, generating 87-bp fragments that spanned the CDR3 region. Sequencing of the amplicons was performed on the Illumina HiSeq platform. From the authors' description of their analysis: Synthetic template baselines were used to correct PCR bias computationally, reads within Hamming distance 2 were collapsed, and singletons that could not be merged were discarded. Reads were aligned against IMGT to assign V, D and J genes, CDR3 length and insertions or deletions at six rearrangement sites. Within each subset, clonotype counts were normalized to sorted cell number, and only after that were true diversity and Gini coefficients computed with the tcR R package. The overlap coefficient, calculated on TCRB nucleotide sequences, was used to quantify repertoire sharing. As a proxy for the pre-selection repertoire, out-of-frame TCRB sequences from naive cells were analyzed. This immuneACCESS table, as held by TCRdb, lists in-frame sequences with V and J called but not all clones. Of the missing ones, under half trace to an unresolved V gene in checked studies; the others have no known cause. The V and J calls and the clone size are those of that table, but D and trimming were determined from the DNA. In all, the sample holds roughly 280,000 clones, and approximately 24% of those were seen once. More than 0.009% of the sample goes to the ten largest clones.

Sequencing input: naive CD4+ T cells from blood. The cell subset or site label for this specimen denotes: true naive CD4+ T cells. This receptor was identified in a woman in her thirties with type 1 diabetes. This chain joins TRBV7-9 to TRBJ1-1, with the D gene not clear enough to name. The sequence in DNA is TGTGCCAGCAGCATAGTGGGAGTGGGCACTGAAGCTTTCTTT. This is translated as CASSIVGVGTEAFF.